This is a list of T cell receptor beta chains from one sample in a study of Graves' ophthalmopathy and Graves' hyperthyroidism. A single record per CDR3 protein comes from TCRdb applying MiXCR to the multiplex PCR reads. In the table there are a few hundred thousand distinct CDR3 sequences, roughly 17% of which are singletons. The specimen was peripheral blood. The receptors here all came from an adult woman with stable Graves' hyperthyroidism. CDR3s include the opening cysteine and the closing phenylalanine or tryptophan. The D gene is left open where the match is weak. Rows may omit the clone size; those that give it use once, few, many or a size class.

J: TRBJ2-5; D: TRBD2; V: TRBV20-1; size: many; CDR3: CSASGEMQETQYF; DNA: TGCAGTGCAAGCGGGGAAATGCAAGAGACCCAGTACTTC
J: TRBJ2-5; D: NA; V: TRBV30; size: many; CDR3: CAWSVQGTSVKTQYF; DNA: TGTGCCTGGAGTGTACAGGGAACTAGCGTGAAGACCCAGTACTTC
J: TRBJ2-5; D: NA; V: TRBV6-2/TRBV6-3; size: many; CDR3: CASSYSRFQHQETQYF; DNA: TGTGCCAGCAGTTACTCCAGATTCCAACACCAAGAGACCCAGTACTTC
J: TRBJ2-5; D: TRBD1; V: TRBV11-2; size: many; CDR3: CASSHFLGQGPQETQYF; DNA: TGTGCCAGCAGCCACTTCCTAGGACAGGGGCCCCAAGAGACCCAGTACTTC
J: TRBJ2-5; D: TRBD2; V: TRBV2; size: few; CDR3: CASRNRLAGALPQETQYF; DNA: TGTGCCAGCAGGAATCGACTAGCGGGGGCCCTTCCTCAAGAGACCCAGTACTTC
J: TRBJ1-2; D: TRBD1; V: TRBV30; size: many; CDR3: CAWSSGTGLYTF; DNA: TGTGCCTGGAGTTCCGGGACAGGACTCTACACCTTC
J: TRBJ2-7; D: NA; V: TRBV6-2/TRBV6-3; size: many; CDR3: CASSYDYFDGPNIYEQYF; DNA: TGTGCCAGCAGTTATGATTACTTCGATGGACCGAATATCTACGAGCAGTACTTC
J: TRBJ2-5; D: NA; V: TRBV5-1; size: NA; CDR3: CASSLISPETQYF; DNA: TGCGCCAGCAGCTTGATCAGCCCCGAGACCCAGTACTTC
J: TRBJ2-7; D: NA; V: TRBV19; size: many; CDR3: CASSIVGAPYEQYF; DNA: TGTGCCAGTAGTATTGTGGGGGCACCCTACGAGCAGTACTTC
J: TRBJ1-5; D: TRBD1; V: TRBV12-3/TRBV12-4; size: few; CDR3: CASRDREVDNQPQHF; DNA: TGTGCCAGCAGAGACAGGGAGGTTGACAATCAGCCCCAGCATTTT
J: TRBJ2-7; D: TRBD1; V: TRBV12-3/TRBV12-4; size: many; CDR3: CASSFTKDRSGEQYF; DNA: TGTGCCAGCAGTTTTACCAAGGACAGGTCCGGCGAGCAGTACTTC
J: TRBJ1-3; D: NA; V: TRBV12-3/TRBV12-4; size: many; CDR3: CASSEGTGNTIYF; DNA: TGTGCCAGCAGTGAAGGAACTGGAAACACCATATATTTT
J: TRBJ1-2; D: TRBD1; V: TRBV4-2; size: many; CDR3: CASSPTGGPNTQDYGYTF; DNA: TGTGCCAGCAGCCCGACAGGGGGACCCAACACTCAGGACTATGGCTACACCTTC
J: TRBJ2-7; D: TRBD1; V: TRBV11-2; size: NA; CDR3: CASSSEWAGGQSYEQYF; DNA: TGTGCCAGCAGCTCAGAGTGGGCAGGGGGCCAATCCTACGAGCAGTACTTC
J: TRBJ1-2; D: NA; V: TRBV20-1; size: many; CDR3: CSARDLRVNYGYTF; DNA: TGCAGTGCTAGAGATCTTAGGGTTAACTATGGCTACACCTTC
J: TRBJ2-2; D: NA; V: TRBV7-8; size: few; CDR3: CASSLEDRKYGELFF; DNA: TGTGCCAGCAGCTTAGAAGATAGAAAGTACGGGGAGCTGTTTTTT
J: TRBJ1-2; D: TRBD1; V: TRBV12-3/TRBV12-4; size: many; CDR3: CASSSYRDRGNGYTF; DNA: TGTGCCAGCAGTTCATACCGGGACAGGGGCAATGGCTACACCTTC
J: TRBJ2-5; D: NA; V: TRBV4-1; size: many; CDR3: CASSQVGGTGETQYF; DNA: TGCGCCAGCAGCCAAGTGGGGGGAACGGGGGAGACCCAGTACTTC
J: TRBJ1-6; D: NA; V: TRBV12-3/TRBV12-4; size: NA; CDR3: CASSSQFWGRNSPLHF; DNA: TGTGCCAGCAGTTCGCAGTTTTGGGGACGGAATTCACCCCTCCACTTT
J: TRBJ1-6; D: NA; V: TRBV29-1; size: many; CDR3: CSVVRGKGSYNSPLHF; DNA: TGCAGCGTTGTCAGGGGTAAAGGCTCCTATAATTCACCCCTCCACTTT
J: TRBJ1-2; D: NA; V: TRBV6-5; size: NA; CDR3: CASSYSDLGTAYGYTF; DNA: TGTGCCAGCAGTTACTCGGACCTCGGGACGGCTTATGGCTACACCTTC
J: TRBJ2-7; D: NA; V: TRBV6-5; size: few; CDR3: CASSYSLTGALYEQYF; DNA: TGTGCCAGCAGTTACTCGCTCACGGGGGCGCTTTACGAGCAGTACTTC
J: TRBJ2-5; D: NA; V: TRBV28; size: few; CDR3: CASEGRTQETQYF; DNA: TGTGCCAGCGAGGGACGGACACAAGAGACCCAGTACTTC
J: TRBJ2-7; D: TRBD1; V: TRBV7-8; size: many; CDR3: CASSLVGTGNYEQYF; DNA: TGTGCCAGCAGCTTAGTGGGGACAGGGAACTACGAGCAGTACTTC
J: TRBJ1-6; D: TRBD1; V: TRBV7-2; size: many; CDR3: CASSSGWQGDSPLHF; DNA: TGTGCCAGCAGCTCCGGTTGGCAGGGGGATTCACCCCTCCACTTT
J: TRBJ1-3; D: TRBD1; V: TRBV6-5; size: many; CDR3: CASSGTAGNTIYF; DNA: TGTGCCAGCAGCGGGACAGCTGGAAACACCATATATTTT
J: TRBJ2-5; D: NA; V: TRBV6-2/TRBV6-3; size: once; CDR3: CASSYFSGTQYF; DNA: TGTGCCAGCAGTTACTTCTCCGGGACCCAGTACTTC
J: TRBJ1-1; D: NA; V: TRBV7-8; size: many; CDR3: CASSETRRPGNTEAFF; DNA: TGTGCCAGCAGCGAGACCCGTAGGCCGGGGAACACTGAAGCTTTCTTT
J: TRBJ2-7; D: TRBD2; V: TRBV6-1; size: many; CDR3: CAAGRGNEQYF; DNA: TGTGCCGCCGGGCGGGGGAACGAGCAGTACTTC
J: TRBJ1-5; D: TRBD1; V: TRBV4-1; size: many; CDR3: CASSQWGTAQPQHF; DNA: TGCGCCAGCAGCCAATGGGGGACAGCCCAGCCCCAGCATTTT
J: TRBJ1-1; D: TRBD1; V: TRBV15; size: many; CDR3: CATSPPGTVFMNTEAFF; DNA: TGTGCCACCAGCCCCCCCGGGACAGTATTCATGAACACTGAAGCTTTCTTT
J: TRBJ1-2; D: TRBD1; V: TRBV20-1; size: many; CDR3: CSAGQGAWSYGYTF; DNA: TGCAGTGCGGGACAGGGGGCTTGGAGCTATGGCTACACCTTC
J: TRBJ2-2; D: NA; V: TRBV6-1; size: NA; CDR3: CASSEGVTDTGELFF; DNA: TGTGCCAGCAGTGAGGGTGTCACGGACACCGGGGAGCTGTTTTTT
J: TRBJ1-2; D: TRBD1; V: TRBV12-3/TRBV12-4; size: few; CDR3: CASSSDRGNYGYTF; DNA: TGTGCCAGCAGCAGCGACAGGGGGAACTATGGCTACACCTTC